The 9 T cell receptor beta chains listed next were all sequenced from one sample in a study of blood T cell repertoires in COVID-19. Produced via immunoSEQ multiplex PCR; TCRdb's table is partial and in-frame only. Of a few hundred thousand clones in the sample, 87% were seen once. The sequenced sample was PBMCs or T cells enriched from blood (not recorded which). The receptor set was obtained from a woman aged 45-60 years who had recovered from COVID-19.

V and J are TRBV30 and TRBJ2-5; tentative D call: TRBD2 (6 bases). Germline CDR1 and CDR2: GTSNPN and SVGIG (reference sequence). The CDR3 is 15 amino acids. V was cut by 0 bases and J by 5 bases, with 16 bases left in between. The CDR3 spells CAWSVPTGVRETQYF. The CDR3 region has the DNA TGTGCCTGGAGTGTACCGACGGGGGTGAGGGAGACCCAGTACTTC.

The V call is TRBV11-3, the J call TRBJ2-3, with a weak D call TRBD2 (6 bases). This CDR3 comprises 17 residues. The germline gives CDR1 SGHNT, CDR2 YENEEA. The germline V and J ends were trimmed by 5 bases and 1 base, with 19 bases remaining between them. The DNA of the CDR3 is TGTGCCAGCAGCGATGGGGGACTCGTGCAGGGCACAGATACGCAGTATTTT. Its protein is CASSDGGLVQGTDTQYF.

This clone was picked up a small number of times. The rearrangement uses TRBV4-1 and TRBJ1-3; a weak D match, TRBD1 (5 bases). Germline loops: CDR1 MGHRA, CDR2 YSYEKL. Trimming removed 4 bases at V and 0 bases at J, with 13 bases between. The CDR3 is made up of 16 amino acids. CDR3: CASSPTGDSSGNTIYF. The CDR3 DNA reads TGCGCCAGCAGCCCAACGGGGGATAGCTCTGGAAACACCATATATTTT.

The J gene is TRBJ1-2, the V gene TRBV6-5; unclear D gene. Germline CDR1 is MNHEY and CDR2 is SVGAGI. CDR3 length equals 13 residues. Trimming removed 6 bases from V and 10 bases from J, with 18 bases in between. The CDR3 reads CASSQYGEFDYTF. In nucleotides, the CDR3 is TGTGCCAGCAGCCAGTACGGGGAATTCGACTACACCTTC.

Remarks on this clone: Other DNA sequences in this specimen translate into the identical CDR3. The chain links TRBV7-9 to TRBJ2-1, with 13 bases fitting TRBD2. V trimming: 4 bases; J trimming: 4 bases; junction bases outside the gene matches: 1. The length of the CDR3 is 15 residues. The germline V gene encodes CDR1 SEHNR and CDR2 FQNEAQ (reference sequence). The CDR3 DNA sequence: TGTGCCAGCAGCTCACTAGCGGGGGGGTACAATGAGCAGTTCTTC. Amino acid sequence: CASSSLAGGYNEQFF.

V and J are TRBV19 and TRBJ2-2; 7 nucleotides align to TRBD1. The germline CDR1 and CDR2 sequences are LNHDA and SQIVND (reference sequence). The CDR3 consists of 18 residues. The J segment lost 0 bases and the V segment lost 3 bases, leaving 10 bases of the junction unmatched. As DNA, the CDR3 is TGTGCCAGTAGTATTAGGCGGCAGGGGGATGCGAACACCGGGGAGCTGTTTTTT. It codes for CASSIRRQGDANTGELFF.

The CDR3 region is CASSFDRGGDTIYF. CDR3 DNA: TGTGCCAGCAGCTTTGACAGGGGTGGGGACACCATATATTTT. This chain connects TRBV9 to TRBJ1-3; 8 bases line up with TRBD1. Losses at the gene ends were 4 bases for V and 8 bases for J; bases not matched to a gene: 8. In germline, CDR1 is SGDLS, CDR2 YYNGEE. The CDR3 spans 14 residues.

The J gene is TRBJ2-7, the V gene TRBV18, with D unclear. The CDR3 totals 12 residues. V lost 6 bases, J lost 5 bases, and 11 bases lay in between. The germline gives CDR1 KGHSH, CDR2 LQKENI. This CDR3 is CASSQNRNEQYF. CDR3 DNA: TGTGCCAGCTCTCAGAACCGAAACGAGCAGTACTTC. Full variable domain (rest looked up from reference TRBV18 and TRBJ2-7): NAGVMQNPRHLVRRRGQEARLRCSPMKGHSHVYWYRQLPEEGLKFMVYLQKENIIDESGMPKERFSAEFPKEGPSILRIQQVVRGDSAAYFCASSQNRNEQYFGPGTRLTVT.

The rearrangement links TRBV28 to TRBJ2-1; D possibly corresponds to TRBD1 (6 bases). This CDR3 has 15 residues. V lost 7 bases and J 6 bases, leaving 19 bases between the germline ends. Germline V gene data show CDR1 as MDHEN and CDR2 as SYDVKM. CDR3 DNA: TGTGCCAGCATTAACCCTCGGCCAGGGGCCAATGAGCAGTTCTTC. This codes for CASINPRPGANEQFF. Full variable domain (remainder filled in from reference TRBV28 and TRBJ2-1): DVKVTQSSRYLVKRTGEKVFLECVQDMDHENMFWYRQDPGLGLRLIYFSYDVKMKEKGDIPEGYSVSREKKERFSLILESASTNQTSMYLCASINPRPGANEQFFGPGTRLTVL.